Presented here are 20 T cell receptor beta chains from one specimen sequenced in a study of T cells in Graves' hyperthyroidism and ophthalmopathy (dated by TCRdb to between 2018 and 2020). The method was multiplex PCR. The data were produced on an Illumina HiSeq 2000. Amplification of TCR beta CDR3 regions was carried out from RNA transcripts. The TCR CDR3 was subjected to a first round of RT-PCR using the HTBI primer set and the Qiagen OneStep RT-PCR kit. TCRdb redid the processing of the public reads, applying fastp at Q25 and MiXCR, and retained in-frame beta chains. Rows matching on CDR3 protein sequence are summarized as one entry with the most common DNA and genes. This sample lists hundreds of thousands of distinct CDR3 sequences; approximately 25% were detected once. Around four fifths of the sample is taken by the ten largest. The specimen was blood. The receptors originated from a man aged 45-65 years with Graves' hyperthyroidism.

Many counts were recorded for this clonotype. The rearrangement uses TRBV20-1 and TRBJ2-7; D is possibly TRBD1 (5 bases). Trimming cost V 0 bases and J 0 bases, with 9 bases left between them. The germline V gene encodes CDR1 DFQATT and CDR2 SNEGSKA (reference sequence). There are 14 residues in the CDR3. The CDR3 coding sequence is TGCAGTGCTAGAGATCAGGGCAGCTCCTACGAGCAGTACTTC. Its protein is CSARDQGSSYEQYF.

This clonotype was seen ten or more times. The chain has TRBV6-1 and TRBJ2-5; D unresolved. The V end was cut by 9 bases, the J end by 0 bases, with 8 bases between. This CDR3 has 12 amino acids. Germline assignment: CDR1 MNHNS and CDR2 SASEGT. DNA of the CDR3: TGTGCCAGTGCAGCGAACCAAGAGACCCAGTACTTC. It codes for CASAANQETQYF.

There are many counts of this clonotype. The rearrangement links TRBV7-9 to TRBJ2-3; 7 bases are a match to TRBD2. Germline CDR1 and CDR2: SEHNR and FQNEAQ (reference sequence). Trimming at V came to 5 bases and at J to 5 bases, leaving 4 bases not matched to a gene. The CDR3 covers 13 residues. CDR3: CASSISGIDTQYF. The CDR3 region has the DNA TGTGCCAGCAGCATAAGCGGGATAGATACGCAGTATTTT.

The sample holds a few counts of this clonotype. The V and J genes are TRBV20-1 and TRBJ2-1; the match to TRBD2 covers 13 bases. This CDR3 contains 16 residues. Germline CDR1 is DFQATT and CDR2 is SNEGSKA (reference sequence). Trimming removed 0 bases from V and 5 bases from J; junction bases left unmatched: 4. The CDR3 DNA is TGCAGTGCTAGAGATGTGACTAGCGGGAGGAACAATGAGCAGTTCTTC. It specifies CSARDVTSGRNNEQFF.

Note on this clonotype: A much larger clone lies a single base off, so this may be a read error. The genes are TRBV11-3 and TRBJ2-7, with 9 bases matching TRBD1. The V gene's germline CDR1 is SGHNT and CDR2 YENEEA. CDR3 length: 15 residues. Trimming cost V 5 bases and J 3 bases; bases outside gene matches: 8. The DNA for the CDR3 is TGTGCCAGCAGCGGAACGGGACAGGGCTACTACGAGCAGTACTTC. Translated: CASSGTGQGYYEQYF.

This clonotype occurred many times. The J gene is TRBJ2-5, the V gene TRBV5-6; the match to TRBD2 covers 10 bases. V trimming: 1 base; J trimming: 5 bases; junction bases outside the gene matches: 11. Germline-derived CDR1 and CDR2 are SGHDT and YYEEEE. This CDR3 contains 17 residues. In nucleotides, the CDR3 is TGTGCCAGCAGCTTGAGACTAGCGGGTCTATTCAGGGAGACCCAGTACTTC. This gives the protein CASSLRLAGLFRETQYF.

This clonotype was observed a few times. The CDR3 loop reads CASRVGGSASEQFF. The DNA for the CDR3 is TGTGCCAGCCGGGTAGGGGGGTCCGCAAGTGAGCAGTTCTTC. This sequence joins TRBV12-3 or TRBV12-4 and TRBJ2-1; either TRBD1 or TRBD2 may supply D (6 bases each). The CDR3 is 14 amino acids. V lost 8 bases and J lost 9, with 20 bases in between.

The rearrangement links TRBV4-2 to TRBJ2-7; D is undetermined. V lost 2 bases, J lost 4 bases, and 6 bases lay in between. CDR1 and CDR2 (germline): LGHNA, YNFKEQ. CDR3 size: 12 residues. The CDR3 spells CASSQNPYEQYF. Here the CDR3 DNA reads TGTGCCAGCAGCCAAAATCCGTACGAGCAGTACTTC.

The chain has TRBV19 and TRBJ2-1; 8 bases line up with TRBD1. The CDR3 runs to 12 residues. Germline V lookup: CDR1 LNHDA, CDR2 SQIVND (reference sequence). Unmatched junction bases numbered 3, after V lost 9 bases and J lost 5 bases. The DNA for the CDR3 is TGTGCCAGCGACAGGGGAGACAATGAGCAGTTCTTC. It encodes CASDRGDNEQFF.

The chain employs TRBV27 and TRBJ2-3; 7 bases map to TRBD2. Germline CDR1 and CDR2: MNHEY and SMNVEV (reference sequence). The CDR3 runs to 16 residues. V trimming: 6 bases; J trimming: 0 bases; junction bases outside the gene matches: 9. CDR3 nucleotides: TGTGCCAGCAGCGCAAAACTAGCGCCCAGCACAGATACGCAGTATTTT. Its protein product is CASSAKLAPSTDTQYF.

This clonotype was observed a few times. The rearrangement links TRBV4-2 to TRBJ2-7, with D tentatively TRBD2 (6 bases). Between the trimmed V and J ends, which lost 2 bases and 4 bases, there was a span of 12 bases. Germline values: CDR1 LGHNA, CDR2 YNFKEQ. This CDR3 comprises 14 residues. Written as DNA, the CDR3 is TGTGCCAGCAGCCAAACCGGAGGGCCGTACGAGCAGTACTTC. The encoded protein is CASSQTGGPYEQYF.

This clonotype has at least ten counts. V gene TRBV7-3 combines with J gene TRBJ2-7; weak D call: TRBD2 (6 bases). This CDR3 contains 16 residues. Trimming removed 4 bases from V and 3 bases from J, with 19 bases in between. Germline CDR1 reads SGHTA; CDR2 reads FQGTGA. The CDR3 sequence is CASSSYGGFGIYEQYF. The CDR3 DNA reads TGTGCCAGCAGCTCATATGGGGGGTTCGGGATCTACGAGCAGTACTTC.

This chain connects TRBV6-1 to TRBJ2-3; tentatively, D is TRBD2 (5 bases). The CDR3 sequence is 13 residues long. The V end was cut by 6 bases, the J end by 2 bases, with 9 bases between. Germline V gene data show CDR1 as MNHNS and CDR2 as SASEGT. The CDR3 is CASREASTDTQYF. The CDR3 nucleotides are TGTGCCAGCAGGGAGGCATCCACAGATACGCAGTATTTT.

V and J are TRBV12-3 or TRBV12-4 and TRBJ2-2; 11 bases line up with TRBD2. V lost 1 base and J lost 3; bases outside the gene matches: 4. The CDR3 covers 17 residues. The CDR3 nucleotides are TGTGCCAGCAGTTTAGGGGGACTAGCGGCCTACACCGGGGAGCTGTTTTTT. This translates into CASSLGGLAAYTGELFF.

In this sample, this clonotype turned up a few times. This chain joins TRBV12-3 or TRBV12-4 and TRBJ1-3; weak D call: TRBD1 (6 bases). This CDR3 has 14 amino acids. V gave up 10 bases and J gave up 0 bases, with 13 bases separating them. The CDR3 here is CATGAGSSGNTIYF. The DNA of the CDR3 is TGTGCCACAGGGGCGGGGAGCTCTGGAAACACCATATATTTT.

This clonotype is a singleton in its sample. The chain couples TRBV28 to TRBJ2-7; 9 bases are shared with TRBD1. The CDR3 sequence is 14 residues long. With V trimmed by 6 bases and J by 2 bases, 5 bases remained unmatched. Germline CDR1 MDHEN, CDR2 SYDVKM. The CDR3 loop is CASRGQGHAYEQYF. DNA of the CDR3: TGTGCCAGCAGAGGACAGGGGCATGCCTACGAGCAGTACTTC.

V is TRBV18 and J is TRBJ1-2, with 8 bases that match TRBD1. V was clipped by 0 bases and J by 8 bases; unmatched bases: 5. Germline lookup yields CDR1 KGHSH and CDR2 LQKENI. The CDR3 consists of 14 residues. Here the CDR3 DNA reads TGTGCCAGCTCACCACCGGGACAGGTGACAGGCTACACCTTC. This gives the protein CASSPPGQVTGYTF. Full variable domain (outside the CDR3, taken from reference TRBV18 and TRBJ1-2): NAGVMQNPRHLVRRRGQEARLRCSPMKGHSHVYWYRQLPEEGLKFMVYLQKENIIDESGMPKERFSAEFPKEGPSILRIQQVVRGDSAAYFCASSPPGQVTGYTFGSGTRLTVV.

This clonotype was counted many times. The chain couples TRBV28 to TRBJ1-2, with a possible D match to TRBD1 (5 bases). V lost 5 bases and J lost 1, with 26 bases in between. The CDR3 totals 19 residues. Germline CDR1 and CDR2: MDHEN and SYDVKM. CDR3: CASSTQDSSGALHNYGYTF. CDR3 sequence (DNA): TGTGCCAGCAGTACACAAGACAGTTCCGGGGCCCTACATAACTATGGCTACACCTTC.

The chain links TRBV5-1 to TRBJ2-2; TRBD2 agrees at 11 bases. CDR3 length equals 17 residues. Trimming at V came to 0 bases and at J to 1 base, leaving 2 bases not matched to a gene. The V gene's germline CDR1 is SGHRS and CDR2 YFSETQ. The CDR3 loop reads CASSLGLAGGNTGELFF. In DNA form, the CDR3 reads TGCGCCAGCAGCTTGGGCCTAGCGGGGGGGAACACCGGGGAGCTGTTTTTT.

The V gene is TRBV12-3 or TRBV12-4, the J gene TRBJ2-7; 9 bases agree with TRBD1. The CDR3 loop spans 14 amino acids. J gave up 1 base and V 6 bases, and 4 bases lay outside the gene matches. CDR3 amino acids: CASRGTGPSYEQYF. CDR3 nucleotides: TGTGCCAGCAGGGGGACAGGGCCTTCCTACGAGCAGTACTTC.